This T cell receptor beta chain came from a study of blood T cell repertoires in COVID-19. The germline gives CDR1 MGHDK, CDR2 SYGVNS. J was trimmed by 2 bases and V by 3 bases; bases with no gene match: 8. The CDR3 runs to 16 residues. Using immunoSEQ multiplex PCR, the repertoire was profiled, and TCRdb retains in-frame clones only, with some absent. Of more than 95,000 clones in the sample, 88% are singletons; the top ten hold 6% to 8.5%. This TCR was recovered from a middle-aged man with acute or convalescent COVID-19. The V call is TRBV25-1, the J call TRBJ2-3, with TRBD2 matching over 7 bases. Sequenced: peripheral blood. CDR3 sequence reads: CASSDPREGFTDTQYF. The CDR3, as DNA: TGTGCCAGCAGTGACCCCAGGGAGGGTTTCACAGATACGCAGTATTTT.